These 21 T cell receptor beta chains originate from one sample sequenced in a study of Ad26.COV2.S vaccination and SARS-CoV-2 variants. Treatment in this sample: 15 to 20 received Ad26.COV2.S at low or high dose, single or two shots; 5 received placebo; per-sample allocation not given. Sampling was performed 63 days after the first vaccine or placebo injection. The assay was immunoSEQ multiplex PCR, and TCRdb's table has in-frame clones only and misses some. This repertoire shows some 320,000 clones, approximately 86% found once; its top ten account for around 2%. The specimen was peripheral blood, collected in a trial of Ad26.COV2.S vaccine versus placebo. These receptors were collected from a person between 18 and 65 years old who received the Ad26.COV2.S COVID-19 vaccine or a placebo.

The chain uses TRBV9 and TRBJ2-3; 12 positions match TRBD2. The CDR3 contains 16 residues. V lost 4 bases and J lost 1; bases outside the gene matches: 4. CDR1 and CDR2 (germline): SGDLS, YYNGEE. CDR3 in amino acids: CASSPRTSGGTDTQYF. The CDR3 bases are TGTGCCAGCAGCCCTAGGACTAGCGGGGGCACAGATACGCAGTATTTT.

The rearrangement uses TRBV7-9 and TRBJ2-1, with D unclear. Between the trimmed V and J ends, which lost 3 bases and 5 bases, there was a span of 8 bases. CDR1 is SEHNR and CDR2 is FQNEAQ in the germline V gene (reference sequence). This CDR3 contains 13 residues. CDR3 sequence: CASSFGGNNEQFF. The CDR3 region has the DNA TGTGCCAGCAGCTTCGGTGGGAACAATGAGCAGTTCTTC.

CDR3 protein: CAISDHTKQETQYF. CDR3 in DNA: TGTGCCATCAGCGATCACACAAAACAAGAGACCCAGTACTTC. The chain recombines TRBV10-3 with TRBJ2-5; D unresolved. The germline CDR1 and CDR2 sequences are ENHRY and SYGVKD. V dropped 6 bases and J dropped 2 bases, with 13 bases sitting between them. The length of the CDR3 is 14 residues.

This clone was detected a few times. The chain employs TRBV6-5 and TRBJ2-7; 8 bases map to TRBD1. V lost 2 bases, J lost 4 bases, and 1 base stayed unmatched. The length of the CDR3 is 13 residues. Germline CDR1 and CDR2: MNHEY and SVGAGI. The CDR3 DNA follows: TGTGCCAGCAGTTACAGGACAGGGTACGAGCAGTACTTC. It specifies CASSYRTGYEQYF.

The chain recombines TRBV11-1 with TRBJ2-2, with D possibly matching TRBD2 (6 bases). Trimming removed 6 bases from V and 3 bases from J, with 11 bases in between. CDR1 and CDR2 from the germline V gene are SGHAT and FQDESV (reference sequence). The CDR3 contains 14 residues. CDR3 nucleotides: TGTGCCAGCAGAACCGGGACTCACACCGGGGAGCTGTTTTTT. It encodes CASRTGTHTGELFF. Supplemented by reference TRBV11-1 and TRBJ2-2, the full variable domain reads EAEVAQSPRYKITEKSQAVAFWCDPISGHATLYWYRQILGQGPELLVQFQDESVVDDSQLPKDRFSAERLKGVDSTLKIQPAELGDSAMYLCASRTGTHTGELFFGEGSRLTVL.

This clone has just one count. This chain connects TRBV6-2 or TRBV6-3 to TRBJ2-3; the D gene is possibly TRBD1 (6 bases). Deletions cut 6 bases from V and 11 bases from J, with 21 bases between. Germline-derived CDR1 and CDR2 are MNHEY and SVGEGT. CDR3 length: 14 amino acids. The CDR3 here is CASSPSVWGLEQYF. The CDR3 nucleotides are TGTGCCAGCAGCCCCTCCGTCTGGGGGCTGGAGCAGTATTTT.

The chain carries TRBV19 and TRBJ2-1; 10 bases are shared with TRBD2. The germline V gene has CDR1 LNHDA and CDR2 SQIVND (reference sequence). The junction had 11 bases not matched to a gene; V was cut back by 1 base and J by 8 bases. This CDR3 region has 17 residues. CDR3 sequence reads: CASSIARAGGANDEQFF. The CDR3 coding sequence is TGTGCCAGTAGTATAGCGCGAGCGGGGGGGGCCAACGATGAGCAGTTCTTC.

This clone was recorded once. This rearrangement joins TRBV7-2 to TRBJ1-3; D is unclear. Germline V gene data show CDR1 as SGHTA and CDR2 as FQGNSA. This CDR3 contains 14 residues. Trimming removed 4 bases at V and 4 bases at J, with 11 bases between. CDR3 nucleotides: TGTGCCAGCAGCTACCCCCCTACGGGAAACACCATATATTTT. Translation gives CASSYPPTGNTIYF.

The gene calls are TRBV5-6 and TRBJ1-4; D ambiguous. CDR1 and CDR2 from the germline V gene are SGHDT and YYEEEE. Trimming took 2 bases from V and 6 from J, leaving 11 bases between them. There are 14 residues in the CDR3. The CDR3 DNA reads TGTGCCAGCAGCTTAGGCAGAAATGATGAAAAACTGTTTTTT. It encodes CASSLGRNDEKLFF.

The CDR3 loop reads CASSATSGGYEQYF. The CDR3 DNA follows: TGTGCCAGCAGCGCAACTAGCGGTGGATACGAGCAGTACTTC. The chain employs TRBV9 and TRBJ2-7, with 8 positions matching TRBD2. In germline, CDR1 is SGDLS, CDR2 YYNGEE. The CDR3 is 14 residues long. Trimming at V came to 3 bases and at J to 4 bases, leaving 6 bases not matched to a gene. Full variable domain (missing parts from reference TRBV9 and TRBJ2-7): DSGVTQTPKHLITATGQRVTLRCSPRSGDLSVYWYQQSLDQGLQFLIQYYNGEERAKGNILERFSAQQFPDLHSELNLSSLELGDSALYFCASSATSGGYEQYFGPGTRLTVT.

V and J are TRBV27 and TRBJ1-4; 7 bases agree with TRBD1. Germline V gives CDR1 MNHEY, CDR2 SMNVEV (reference sequence). V gave up 5 bases and J gave up 4 bases; unmatched junction bases: 4. CDR3 length: 14 residues. CDR3 residues: CASSAGTVNEKLFF. The DNA of the CDR3 is TGTGCCAGCAGTGCCGGGACAGTTAATGAAAAACTGTTTTTT.

A single count supports this clone. This chain uses TRBV6-6 with TRBJ2-2, with 9 bases lining up with TRBD1. The CDR3 contains 16 residues. Germline V gene sequence: CDR1 MNHNY, CDR2 SVGAGI (reference sequence). J gave up 6 bases and V 6 bases, and 11 bases lay outside the gene matches. CDR3 sequence: CASRQRRTGVAGELFF. DNA of the CDR3: TGTGCCAGCAGACAGCGCAGGACAGGGGTGGCCGGGGAGCTGTTTTTT.

The chain has TRBV2 and TRBJ2-7, with a weak D call TRBD2 (6 bases). The CDR3 runs to 13 residues. V shed 7 bases and J shed 6 bases, with 16 bases lying between them. Germline V gives CDR1 SNHLY, CDR2 FYNNEI. The CDR3 region is CASTAGPVFEQYF. The DNA for the CDR3 is TGTGCCAGCACCGCGGGGCCGGTTTTCGAGCAGTACTTC.

This chain connects TRBV11-2 to TRBJ2-7; 9 bases match TRBD1. V was pared by 3 bases and J by 5 bases, with 8 bases of the junction left unmatched. The CDR3 sequence is 15 residues long. Germline V gene lookup returns CDR1 SGHAT and CDR2 FQNNGV. The chain's CDR3 is CASSFRTGVENEQYF. In DNA form, the CDR3 reads TGTGCCAGCAGCTTCCGGACAGGGGTAGAGAACGAGCAGTACTTC.

The chain couples TRBV7-6 to TRBJ2-5; TRBD2 matches 11 bases. Germline lookup yields CDR1 SGHVS and CDR2 FNYEAQ. The CDR3 length is 21 residues. V dropped 2 bases and J dropped 4; count of bases not matched to a gene: 21. As DNA, the CDR3 is TGTGCCAGCAGCTTAAAGCCCCGGGGACAGTTAGCGGGGGGGCTCGGAGAGACCCAGTACTTC. The encoded protein is CASSLKPRGQLAGGLGETQYF.

This chain uses TRBV7-8 with TRBJ2-2; possibly TRBD1 or TRBD2 for D (6 bases each). With 0 bases removed from V and 5 bases from J, the gap between germline ends came to 13 bases. Germline lookup yields CDR1 SGHVS and CDR2 FQNEAQ. The CDR3 is made up of 16 amino acids. DNA for the CDR3: TGTGCCAGCAGCTTAGCGTTGGGGGCGGGGACCGGGGAGCTGTTTTTT. Translating gives CASSLALGAGTGELFF.

The J gene is TRBJ2-7, the V gene TRBV28; TRBD1 matches at 8 bases. The germline V gene has CDR1 MDHEN and CDR2 SYDVKM. The CDR3 loop spans 15 amino acids. V lost 2 bases, J lost 5 bases, and 8 bases stayed unmatched. The CDR3 loop reads CASSLVGQVQDEQYF. For the CDR3, the DNA is TGTGCCAGCAGTTTAGTGGGACAGGTTCAGGACGAGCAGTACTTC. The whole variable domain, filled in from reference TRBV28 and TRBJ2-7, reads DVKVTQSSRYLVKRTGEKVFLECVQDMDHENMFWYRQDPGLGLRLIYFSYDVKMKEKGDIPEGYSVSREKKERFSLILESASTNQTSMYLCASSLVGQVQDEQYFGPGTRLTVT.

The chain carries TRBV3-1 (or the pseudogene TRBV3-2) and TRBJ1-1, with unresolved D. The germline gives CDR1 LGHDT, CDR2 YNNKEL (reference sequence). Trimming left V 3 bases short and J 0 bases short, with 8 bases between. This CDR3 region has 14 residues. In nucleotides, the CDR3 is TGTGCCAGCAGCCACAGAGGGTTGAACACTGAAGCTTTCTTT. Its protein product is CASSHRGLNTEAFF.

This clone appeared a few times. The chain links TRBV6-4 to TRBJ1-2, with 8 bases that match TRBD1. V lost 3 bases and J lost 7; bases outside the gene matches: 4. This CDR3 has 13 amino acids. The germline CDR1 and CDR2 sequences are MRHNA and SNTAGT. Written as DNA, the CDR3 is TGTGCCAGCAGTGAAGGGGGGACAGGTGGCTACACCTTC. This sequence encodes CASSEGGTGGYTF.

The chain uses TRBV18 and TRBJ1-1; D unresolved. Between the trimmed V and J ends, which lost 5 bases and 5 bases, there was a span of 12 bases. This CDR3 has 13 amino acids. CDR1 and CDR2 (germline): KGHSH, LQKENI. The CDR3 is CASSTPGATEAFF. In DNA, the CDR3 is TGTGCCAGCTCAACGCCGGGAGCTACTGAAGCTTTCTTT.

The genes are TRBV10-3 and TRBJ2-5, with 8 bases fitting TRBD2. In germline, CDR1 is ENHRY, CDR2 SYGVKD. The length of the CDR3 is 13 residues. V dropped 8 bases and J dropped 1; count of bases not matched to a gene: 3. The CDR3 sequence: CAIRGGAQETQYF. Written as DNA, the CDR3 is TGTGCCATCCGGGGGGGGGCCCAAGAGACCCAGTACTTC.